This TCR beta chain was observed in a study of blood T cell repertoires in COVID-19. About the research overall: Sources were T cells, B-cell-depleted T cells, or PBMCs; the material itself was cDNA or gDNA.

Produced via immunoSEQ multiplex PCR; TCRdb's table is partial and in-frame only. The sample yields over 150,000 clones, nearly 80% seen once. CDR1 is SGDLS and CDR2 is YYNGEE in the germline V gene. The V and J ends lost 3 bases and 3 bases respectively, with 15 bases between them. The CDR3 totals 15 residues. The source of this sequence is an older man with acute or convalescent COVID-19. The chain employs TRBV9 and TRBJ1-1; weak D call: TRBD1 (6 bases). Sample: peripheral blood. CDR3 sequence: CASSETTGSYTEAFF. In DNA form, the CDR3 reads TGTGCCAGCAGCGAAACAACAGGGTCGTACACTGAAGCTTTCTTT.